This T cell receptor (beta chain) was obtained from a study of blood T cell repertoires in COVID-19. Study-wide background: PBMCs, B-cell-depleted T cells, or T cells were the source of the cDNA or gDNA that made up the material.

Source study methods: Reference gene primer amplification gave estimated nucleated cell counts. Repertoires were generated with immunoSEQ multiplex PCR, while TCRdb's copy carries only in-frame clones and drops some. That table gives V, J and clone size, and the DNA gave D and trimming. The sample yields 150,000 to 200,000 clones, over 65% seen once. Germline CDR1 and CDR2: KGHSH and LQKENI. Trimming took off 3 bases at V and 6 bases at J, with 17 bases between the two ends. The CDR3 loop spans 15 amino acids. Patients of the Seattle cohort, enrolled during active infection, were followed longitudinally.

Specimen: peripheral blood. The clonotype was recovered from a person aged 70 to 85 with COVID-19, enrolled during active disease. The chain links TRBV18 to TRBJ1-1, with a possible D match to TRBD1 (5 bases). CDR3 nucleotides: TGTGCCAGCTCACCGGATAAAGGGGTATCGGCTGAAGCTTTCTTT. It is translated as CASSPDKGVSAEAFF.